The 2 T cell receptor beta chains in this list originate from one sample, sequenced in a study of technical replicates of blood from four donors. Method: immunoSEQ multiplex PCR; TCRdb's copy keeps in-frame clones and lacks some. The sample contains about 82,000 clones, under 96% of which appear only once. The sequenced sample was T cells isolated from PBMCs. The origin of the receptors is a human donor in good health.

The V and J genes are TRBV9 and TRBJ1-3; maybe TRBD1 (5 bases). The V gene lost 4 bases and the J gene lost 4 bases, with 15 bases spanning the gap. CDR1 is SGDLS and CDR2 is YYNGEE in the germline V gene. There are 15 residues in the CDR3. CDR3 region: CASSKYQGPGNTIYF. CDR3 nucleotide sequence: TGTGCCAGCAGCAAATATCAGGGTCCGGGAAACACCATATATTTT.

This rearrangement joins TRBV11-2 to TRBJ2-5; a possible D gene is TRBD1 (6 bases). CDR1 SGHAT and CDR2 FQNNGV come from the germline V gene. V gave up 1 base and J gave up 3 bases, with 9 bases separating them. The CDR3 runs to 14 residues. In nucleotides, the CDR3 is TGTGCCAGCAGCTTAGGGACAGCCAAAGAGACCCAGTACTTC. It is translated as CASSLGTAKETQYF.